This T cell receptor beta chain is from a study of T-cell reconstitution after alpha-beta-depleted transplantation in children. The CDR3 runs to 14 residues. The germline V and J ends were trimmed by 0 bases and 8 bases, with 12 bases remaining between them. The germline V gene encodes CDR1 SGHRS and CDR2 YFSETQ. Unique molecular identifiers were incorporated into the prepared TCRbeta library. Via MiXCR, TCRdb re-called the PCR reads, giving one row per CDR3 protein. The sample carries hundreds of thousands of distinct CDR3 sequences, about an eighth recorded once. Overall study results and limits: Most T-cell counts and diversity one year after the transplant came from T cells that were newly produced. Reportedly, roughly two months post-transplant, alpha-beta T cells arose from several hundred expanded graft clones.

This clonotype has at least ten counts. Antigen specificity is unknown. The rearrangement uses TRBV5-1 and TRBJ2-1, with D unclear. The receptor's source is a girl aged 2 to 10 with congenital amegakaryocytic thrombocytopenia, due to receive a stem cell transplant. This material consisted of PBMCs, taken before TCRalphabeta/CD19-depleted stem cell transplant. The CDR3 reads CASSLATGVYEQFF. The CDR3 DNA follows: TGCGCCAGCAGCTTGGCCACTGGTGTGTATGAGCAGTTCTTC.